The 22 T cell receptor beta chains below come from one sample, sequenced in a study of T cell responses to AZD1222 COVID-19 vaccine (dated by TCRdb to about 2021). Receptor libraries were prepared by the immunoSEQ multiplex PCR assay. TCRdb took this table from immuneACCESS and kept in-frame rearrangements with V and J called. Such tables lack part of the clones; where checked against another copy, unresolved V genes explain under half of the gap, and the rest is unexplained. The table for this sample lists 90,000 to 120,000 clones; around nine tenths of them were counted only once. The ten largest account for 3.3% of the sample. This sample's time point label indicates: baseline before first vaccination. The sample in question was peripheral blood, obtained on day 0 of AZD1222 vaccination. The receptors shown here come from an adult in good health.

The chain recombines TRBV5-6 with TRBJ1-1, with TRBD1 as a possible D gene (6 bases). The germline gives CDR1 SGHDT, CDR2 YYEEEE. There are 17 residues in the CDR3. The germline V and J ends were trimmed by 1 base and 2 bases, with 18 bases remaining between them. The CDR3 DNA reads TGTGCCAGCAGCTTGTGGGGGGGCGCAACTGTAAACACTGAAGCTTTCTTT. This encodes CASSLWGGATVNTEAFF.

The gene calls are TRBV18 and TRBJ2-7; 9 nucleotides align to TRBD1. J was trimmed by 4 bases and V by 3 bases; bases with no gene match: 4. This CDR3 is 14 amino acids long. Germline CDR1 KGHSH, CDR2 LQKENI. CDR3 loop: CASSPRDRDYEQYF. In DNA, the CDR3 is TGTGCCAGCTCACCGCGGGACAGGGATTACGAGCAGTACTTC. Based on the CDR3 plus reference TRBV18 and TRBJ2-7, the full variable domain is NAGVMQNPRHLVRRRGQEARLRCSPMKGHSHVYWYRQLPEEGLKFMVYLQKENIIDESGMPKERFSAEFPKEGPSILRIQQVVRGDSAAYFCASSPRDRDYEQYFGPGTRLTVT.

The genes are TRBV11-3 and TRBJ2-2; 7 bases are shared with TRBD2. The CDR3 extends over 13 amino acids. CDR1 SGHNT and CDR2 YENEEA come from the germline V gene. V was pared by 8 bases and J by 1 base, with 1 base of the junction left unmatched. CDR3 protein: CASERENTGELFF. The CDR3 DNA reads TGTGCCAGCGAGCGGGAGAACACCGGGGAGCTGTTTTTT. Supplemented by reference TRBV11-3 and TRBJ2-2, the full variable domain reads EAGVVQSPRYKIIEKKQPVAFWCNPISGHNTLYWYLQNLGQGPELLIRYENEEAVDDSQLPKDRFSAERLKGVDSTLKIQPAELGDSAVYLCASERENTGELFFGEGSRLTVL.

The chain joins TRBV15 to TRBJ2-7; possibly TRBD1 or TRBD2 for D (5 bases each). V was clipped by 9 bases and J by 2 bases, with 14 bases between them. The CDR3 consists of 13 residues. Germline loops: CDR1 LNHNV, CDR2 YYDKDF (reference sequence). Here the CDR3 DNA reads TGTGCCACTGCGCGATGGGGGACCTACGAGCAGTACTTC. It encodes CATARWGTYEQYF.

This clone was observed a few times. The chain carries TRBV4-2 and TRBJ2-7; 9 bases align to TRBD2. With 4 bases clipped from V and 0 bases from J, the junction kept 4 bases outside the gene matches. The CDR3 has 15 amino acids. CDR1 is LGHNA, CDR2 YNFKEQ, per germline. CDR3 sequence: CASSPAGGSSYEQYF. The CDR3 coding sequence is TGTGCCAGCAGCCCAGCGGGGGGCAGCTCCTACGAGCAGTACTTC.

The chain employs TRBV11-3 and TRBJ2-2; 8 positions match TRBD2. The CDR3 sequence is 14 residues long. V trimming: 5 bases; J trimming: 1 base; junction bases outside the gene matches: 0. Per germline, CDR1 SGHNT and CDR2 YENEEA. The CDR3 DNA reads TGTGCCAGCAGCCGGGGGGGGAACACCGGGGAGCTGTTTTTT. This sequence encodes CASSRGGNTGELFF. The variable domain in full, completed from reference TRBV11-3 and TRBJ2-2, reads EAGVVQSPRYKIIEKKQPVAFWCNPISGHNTLYWYLQNLGQGPELLIRYENEEAVDDSQLPKDRFSAERLKGVDSTLKIQPAELGDSAVYLCASSRGGNTGELFFGEGSRLTVL.

The V gene is TRBV30, the J gene TRBJ1-6; 7 nucleotides match TRBD1. V lost 5 bases, J lost 7 bases, and 8 bases stayed unmatched. The CDR3 contains 14 residues. The germline gives CDR1 GTSNPN, CDR2 SVGIG (reference sequence). DNA of the CDR3: TGTGCCTGGGGTTCGGGACAGACAAATTCACCCCTCCACTTT. Translated, it gives CAWGSGQTNSPLHF.

This rearrangement joins TRBV18 to TRBJ1-3; D call uncertain. The CDR3 extends over 15 amino acids. In germline, CDR1 is KGHSH, CDR2 LQKENI. V shed 1 base and J shed 2 bases, with 9 bases lying between them. CDR3 sequence: CASSPRGLTGNTIYF. The CDR3 DNA follows: TGTGCCAGCTCACCACGGGGTCTTACTGGAAACACCATATATTTT.

This clone was picked up one time. The chain carries TRBV25-1 and TRBJ1-2; D is uncertain. Germline CDR1 and CDR2: MGHDK and SYGVNS. V shed 4 bases and J shed 8 bases, with 20 bases lying between them. This CDR3 has 15 residues. As DNA, the CDR3 is TGTGCCAGCAGTGCTTTGTTAGGCGAAAGAAGCGGCTACACCTTC. Its protein is CASSALLGERSGYTF.

The chain joins TRBV24-1 to TRBJ2-3, with D perhaps matching TRBD1 or TRBD2 (5 bases each). Germline assignment: CDR1 KGHDR and CDR2 SFDVKD. The V gene lost 2 bases and the J gene lost 4 bases, with 15 bases spanning the gap. This CDR3 is built from 16 residues. The CDR3 DNA reads as TGTGCCACCAGTGATTCTGGGGGTCAGGGAGCAGATACGCAGTATTTT. Encoded protein: CATSDSGGQGADTQYF.

J is TRBJ1-3 and V is TRBV19, with D uncertain. CDR3 size: 13 residues. Germline-derived CDR1 and CDR2 are LNHDA and SQIVND (reference sequence). V was shortened by 6 bases and J by 0 bases, with 6 bases between the two germline ends. The CDR3: CASSEVSGNTIYF. CDR3 nucleotides: TGTGCCAGTAGCGAGGTCTCTGGAAACACCATATATTTT.

The J gene is TRBJ2-3, the V gene TRBV13; D gene ambiguous. The germline V and J ends were trimmed by 1 base and 0 bases, with 11 bases remaining between them. This CDR3 is 16 amino acids long. Germline CDR1 PRHDT, CDR2 FYEKMQ (reference sequence). The CDR3 nucleotides read TGTGCCAGCAGCTTAGATGCCTATCGTAGCACAGATACGCAGTATTTT. Translating it yields CASSLDAYRSTDTQYF. Together with reference TRBV13 and TRBJ2-3, the CDR3 gives the full variable domain: AAGVIQSPRHLIKEKRETATLKCYPIPRHDTVYWYQQGPGQDPQFLISFYEKMQSDKGSIPDRFSAQQFSDYHSELNMSSLELGDSALYFCASSLDAYRSTDTQYFGPGTRLTVL.

CDR3 DNA: TGTGCCAGTAAGATGTTGGGTTCTGAAGCTTTCTTT. Translating it yields CASKMLGSEAFF. The chain combines TRBV19 with TRBJ1-1; D ambiguous. V was trimmed by 7 bases and J by 6 bases, leaving 12 bases between them. Germline V gene lookup returns CDR1 LNHDA and CDR2 SQIVND (reference sequence). CDR3 size: 12 residues.

The CDR3 region has the DNA TGCGCCAGCAGGGACTCTAACACCGGGGAGCTGTTTTTT. Translating gives CASRDSNTGELFF. The chain has TRBV10-2 and TRBJ2-2; TRBD2 is a possible D gene (5 bases). Deletions cut 6 bases from V and 2 bases from J, with 7 bases between. CDR1 is WSHSY and CDR2 is SAAADI in the germline V gene. There are 13 residues in the CDR3.

The V gene is TRBV6-5, the J gene TRBJ2-5; tentatively, D is TRBD2 (7 bases). In germline, CDR1 is MNHEY, CDR2 SVGAGI. Trimming shortened V by 6 bases and J by 3 bases, and 14 bases separated the two germline ends. This CDR3 spans 14 amino acids. This CDR3 reads CASRSAGAKETQYF. The DNA for the CDR3 is TGTGCCAGCAGATCCGCGGGGGCAAAAGAGACCCAGTACTTC.

CDR3 bases: TGTGCCAGCTCACTTTCGGACAGCTACAATGAGCAGTTCTTC. Its protein product is CASSLSDSYNEQFF. The V gene is TRBV18, the J gene TRBJ2-1; D may be TRBD1 (6 bases). The CDR3 extends over 14 amino acids. V was clipped by 4 bases and J by 3 bases, with 10 bases between them. Per the germline V gene, CDR1 is KGHSH and CDR2 is LQKENI.

This clone has more than one count but fewer than ten. The chain is built from TRBV11-2 and TRBJ2-5; 11 positions agree with TRBD1. Losses at the gene ends were 4 bases for V and 5 bases for J; bases not matched to a gene: 6. CDR1 is SGHAT, CDR2 FQNNGV, per germline. The CDR3 runs 15 residues. The CDR3 is CASSSRTGGVETQYF. The CDR3 DNA is TGTGCCAGCAGCTCAAGGACAGGGGGCGTTGAGACCCAGTACTTC.

This rearrangement joins TRBV6-5 to TRBJ2-1; perhaps TRBD2 as D (5 bases). V dropped 1 base and J dropped 0 bases, with 7 bases sitting between them. The germline CDR1 and CDR2 sequences are MNHEY and SVGAGI. The CDR3 runs 15 residues. In DNA form, the CDR3 reads TGTGCCAGCAGTTACTTGGGGAGCTCCTACAATGAGCAGTTCTTC. The encoded protein is CASSYLGSSYNEQFF.

The chain recombines TRBV6-2 or TRBV6-3 with TRBJ1-2, with D uncertain. The CDR3 covers 13 residues. V was cut by 0 bases and J by 6 bases, with 8 bases left in between. CDR1 is MNHEY, CDR2 SVGEGT, per germline. The CDR3 DNA reads as TGTGCCAGCAGTTACTCTTCCGGTGATGGCTACACCTTC. Translation gives CASSYSSGDGYTF.

The chain joins TRBV4-3 to TRBJ2-5, with a possible D match to TRBD2 (6 bases). Germline V gene sequence: CDR1 LGHNA, CDR2 YSLEER. With 1 base removed from V and 5 bases from J, the gap between germline ends came to 14 bases. This CDR3 contains 15 residues. In DNA form, the CDR3 reads TGCGCCAGCAGCCAAGTTGGGGGAAGCGGGGAGACCCAGTACTTC. Protein product: CASSQVGGSGETQYF.

The V and J genes are TRBV18 and TRBJ1-5; a possible D gene is TRBD1 (5 bases). Germline V CDR1 and CDR2: KGHSH, LQKENI. The V gene lost 1 base and the J gene lost 4 bases, with 8 bases spanning the gap. This CDR3 comprises 14 residues. The CDR3 sequence: CASSPRGTNQPQHF. The CDR3 coding sequence is TGTGCCAGCTCACCACGGGGGACGAATCAGCCCCAGCATTTT.

V gene TRBV28 combines with J gene TRBJ2-7, with 7 bases lining up with TRBD2. The CDR3 contains 14 residues. Germline-derived CDR1 and CDR2 are MDHEN and SYDVKM. V lost 4 bases and J lost 3; bases outside the gene matches: 6. DNA for the CDR3: TGTGCCAGCAGTTCTCGGGAGGAGCACTACGAGCAGTACTTC. It yields the protein CASSSREEHYEQYF.